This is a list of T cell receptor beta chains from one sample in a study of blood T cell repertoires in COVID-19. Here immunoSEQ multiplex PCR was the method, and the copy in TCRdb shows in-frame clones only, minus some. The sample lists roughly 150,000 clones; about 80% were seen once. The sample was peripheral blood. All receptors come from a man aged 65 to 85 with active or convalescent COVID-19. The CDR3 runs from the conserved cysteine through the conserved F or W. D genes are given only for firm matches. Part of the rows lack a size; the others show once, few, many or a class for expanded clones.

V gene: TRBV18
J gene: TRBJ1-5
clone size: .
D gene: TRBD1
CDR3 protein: CASSPTQGAGQPQHF
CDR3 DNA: TGTGCCAGCTCACCCACGCAGGGGGCGGGTCAGCCCCAGCATTTT

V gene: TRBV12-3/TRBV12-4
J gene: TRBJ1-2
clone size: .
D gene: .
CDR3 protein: CASSLGQAYGYTF
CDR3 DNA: TGTGCCAGCAGTTTAGGTCAGGCCTATGGCTACACCTTC

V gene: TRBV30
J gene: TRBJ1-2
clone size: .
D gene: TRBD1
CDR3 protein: CAWGTPGQGGGYTF
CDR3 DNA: TGTGCCTGGGGTACTCCGGGACAGGGGGGTGGCTACACCTTC

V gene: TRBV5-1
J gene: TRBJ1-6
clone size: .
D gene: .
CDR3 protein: CASSPRGSAPDSPLHF
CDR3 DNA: TGCGCCAGCAGCCCCCGCGGTAGCGCCCCGGATTCACCCCTCCACTTT

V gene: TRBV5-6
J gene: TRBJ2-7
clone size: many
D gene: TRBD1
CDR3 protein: CASTRGQGPSYEQYF
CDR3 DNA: TGTGCCAGCACCCGAGGACAGGGCCCCTCCTACGAGCAGTACTTC

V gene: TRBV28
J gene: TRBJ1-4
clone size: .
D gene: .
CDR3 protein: CASSWGGGEKLFF
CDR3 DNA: TGTGCCAGCAGTTGGGGGGGTGGTGAAAAACTGTTTTTT

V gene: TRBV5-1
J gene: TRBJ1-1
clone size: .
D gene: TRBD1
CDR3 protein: CASSMTGGDMNTEAFF
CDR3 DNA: TGCGCCAGCAGCATGACAGGGGGAGACATGAACACTGAAGCTTTCTTT

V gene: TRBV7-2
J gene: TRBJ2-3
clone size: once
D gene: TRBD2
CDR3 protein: CASSFSGRTDTQYF
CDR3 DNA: TGTGCCAGCAGCTTTAGCGGGAGAACAGATACGCAGTATTTT

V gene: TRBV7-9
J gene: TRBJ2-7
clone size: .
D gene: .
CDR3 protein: CASSLIREEQYF
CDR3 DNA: TGTGCCAGCAGCTTAATCCGCGAGGAGCAGTACTTC

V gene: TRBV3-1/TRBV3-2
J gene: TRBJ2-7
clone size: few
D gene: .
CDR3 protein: CASSQSSLEQYF
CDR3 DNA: TGTGCCAGCAGCCAATCGTCCCTCGAGCAGTACTTC

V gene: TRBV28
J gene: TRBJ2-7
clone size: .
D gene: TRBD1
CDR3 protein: CASRGTGATTYEQYF
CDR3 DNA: TGTGCCAGCAGGGGTACAGGGGCTACAACCTACGAGCAGTACTTC

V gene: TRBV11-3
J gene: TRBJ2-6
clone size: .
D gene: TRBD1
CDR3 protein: CASSTGTGRSGANVLTF
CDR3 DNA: TGTGCCAGCAGCACAGGGACAGGGAGGAGTGGGGCCAACGTCCTGACTTTC

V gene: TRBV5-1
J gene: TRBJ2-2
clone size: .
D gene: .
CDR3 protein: CASSWGTNTGELFF
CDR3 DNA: TGCGCCAGCAGCTGGGGGACTAACACCGGGGAGCTGTTTTTT

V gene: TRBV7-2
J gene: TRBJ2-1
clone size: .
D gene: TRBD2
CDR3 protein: CASSFRTSGYNEQFF
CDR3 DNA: TGTGCCAGCAGCTTTAGGACTAGCGGTTACAATGAGCAGTTCTTC

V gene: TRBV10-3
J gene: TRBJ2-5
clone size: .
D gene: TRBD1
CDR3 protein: CAISEGTAQETQYF
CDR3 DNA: TGTGCCATCAGTGAAGGGACAGCCCAAGAGACCCAGTACTTC

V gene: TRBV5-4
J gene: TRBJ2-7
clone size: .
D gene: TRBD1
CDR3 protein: CASSAWDRGLYEQYF
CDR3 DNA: TGTGCCAGCAGCGCATGGGACAGGGGGCTCTACGAGCAGTACTTC

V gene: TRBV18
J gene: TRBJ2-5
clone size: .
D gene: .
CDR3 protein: CASSPVALQETQYF
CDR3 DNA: TGTGCCAGCTCACCAGTAGCGCTCCAAGAGACCCAGTACTTC

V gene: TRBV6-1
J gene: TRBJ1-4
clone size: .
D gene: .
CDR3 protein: CASSEAGRGRLNEKLFF
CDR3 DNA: TGTGCCAGCAGTGAAGCGGGGAGGGGCCGACTTAATGAAAAACTGTTTTTT

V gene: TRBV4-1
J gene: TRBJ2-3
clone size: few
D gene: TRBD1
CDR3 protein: CASSQGGQGEGTQYF
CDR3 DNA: TGCGCCAGCAGCCAAGGGGGACAGGGGGAGGGTACGCAGTATTTT

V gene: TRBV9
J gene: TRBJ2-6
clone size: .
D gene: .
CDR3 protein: CASSVQSGANVLTF
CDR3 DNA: TGTGCCAGCAGCGTCCAATCTGGGGCCAACGTCCTGACTTTC

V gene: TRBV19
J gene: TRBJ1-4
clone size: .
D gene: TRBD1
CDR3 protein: CASSVYGTENEKLFF
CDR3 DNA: TGTGCCAGTAGTGTCTACGGGACAGAGAATGAAAAACTGTTTTTT

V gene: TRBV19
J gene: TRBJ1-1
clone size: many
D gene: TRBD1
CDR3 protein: CASSHRTGGTEAFF
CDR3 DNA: TGTGCCAGTAGCCATCGGACAGGTGGTACTGAAGCTTTCTTT

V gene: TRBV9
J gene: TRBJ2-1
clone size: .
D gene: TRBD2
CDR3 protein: CASSVGGLAGYNEQFF
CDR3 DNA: TGTGCCAGCAGCGTAGGGGGACTAGCGGGGTACAATGAGCAGTTCTTC

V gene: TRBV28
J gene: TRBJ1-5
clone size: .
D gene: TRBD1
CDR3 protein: CASSSTGQGAGQPQHF
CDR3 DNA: TGTGCCAGCAGTTCCACCGGACAGGGGGCCGGTCAGCCCCAGCATTTT

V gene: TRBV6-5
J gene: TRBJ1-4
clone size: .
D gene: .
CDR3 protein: CASSYRTATNEKLFF
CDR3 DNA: TGTGCCAGCAGTTACCGGACAGCAACTAATGAAAAACTGTTTTTT

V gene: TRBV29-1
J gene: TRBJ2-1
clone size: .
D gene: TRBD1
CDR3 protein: CSVEDVTGALFNEQFF
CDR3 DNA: TGCAGCGTTGAAGATGTAACAGGGGCTCTATTCAATGAGCAGTTCTTC